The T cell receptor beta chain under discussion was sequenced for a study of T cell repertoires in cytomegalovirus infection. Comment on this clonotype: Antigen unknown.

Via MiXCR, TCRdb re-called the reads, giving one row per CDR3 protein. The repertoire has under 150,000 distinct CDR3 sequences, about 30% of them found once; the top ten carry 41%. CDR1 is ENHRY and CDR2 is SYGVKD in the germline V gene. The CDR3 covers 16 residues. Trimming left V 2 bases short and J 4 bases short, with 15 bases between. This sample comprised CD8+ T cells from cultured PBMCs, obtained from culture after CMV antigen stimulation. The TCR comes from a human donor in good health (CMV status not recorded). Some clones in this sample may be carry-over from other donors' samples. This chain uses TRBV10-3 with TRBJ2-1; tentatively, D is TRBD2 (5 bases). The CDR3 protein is CAISETRNPPYNEQFF. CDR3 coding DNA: TGTGCCATCAGTGAGACTAGGAACCCTCCGTACAATGAGCAGTTCTTC.